The source of this T cell receptor (beta chain) is a study of cytomegalovirus exposure and HLA in healthy donors. The PCR ran on 60 Vbeta and 13 Jbeta primers. Repertoires were generated with immunoSEQ multiplex PCR, while TCRdb's copy carries only in-frame clones and drops some. The table has over 150,000 clones, roughly three quarters seen once. Losses at the gene ends were 4 bases for V and 4 bases for J; bases not matched to a gene: 8. CDR3 length equals 15 residues. Germline V gives CDR1 SGHAT, CDR2 FQNNGV. Sequenced material: PBMCs. The TCR sequence derives from a man aged 25 to 40 in good health and CMV-seropositive. The genes are TRBV11-2 and TRBJ2-7, with 9 bases lining up with TRBD2. CDR3 region: CASSWVPRGGYEQYF. CDR3 nucleotides: TGTGCCAGCAGCTGGGTGCCGCGGGGGGGATACGAGCAGTACTTC.